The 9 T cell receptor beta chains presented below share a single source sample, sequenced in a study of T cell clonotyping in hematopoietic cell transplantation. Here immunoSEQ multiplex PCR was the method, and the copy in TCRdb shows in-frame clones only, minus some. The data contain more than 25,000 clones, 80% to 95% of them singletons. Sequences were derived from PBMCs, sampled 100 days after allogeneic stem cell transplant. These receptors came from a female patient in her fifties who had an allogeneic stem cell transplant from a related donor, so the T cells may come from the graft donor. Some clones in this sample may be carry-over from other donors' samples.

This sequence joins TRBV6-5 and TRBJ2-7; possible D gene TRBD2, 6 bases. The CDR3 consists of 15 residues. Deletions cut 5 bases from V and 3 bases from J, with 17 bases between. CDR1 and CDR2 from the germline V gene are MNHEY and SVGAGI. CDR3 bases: TGTGCCAGCAGTGCTTACGCGGGGCCATTCTACGAGCAGTACTTC. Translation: CASSAYAGPFYEQYF.

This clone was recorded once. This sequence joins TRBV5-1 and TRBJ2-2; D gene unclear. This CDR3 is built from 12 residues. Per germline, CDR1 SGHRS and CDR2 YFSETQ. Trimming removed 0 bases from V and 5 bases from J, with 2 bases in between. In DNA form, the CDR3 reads TGCGCCAGCAGCTTGGAGACCGGGGAGCTGTTTTTT. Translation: CASSLETGELFF.

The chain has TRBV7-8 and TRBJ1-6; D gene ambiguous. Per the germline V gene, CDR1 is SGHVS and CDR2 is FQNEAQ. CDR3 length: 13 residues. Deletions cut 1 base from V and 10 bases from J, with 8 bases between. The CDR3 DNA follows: TGTGCCAGCAGCTTAGGAAGGGAATCACCCCTCCACTTT. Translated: CASSLGRESPLHF.

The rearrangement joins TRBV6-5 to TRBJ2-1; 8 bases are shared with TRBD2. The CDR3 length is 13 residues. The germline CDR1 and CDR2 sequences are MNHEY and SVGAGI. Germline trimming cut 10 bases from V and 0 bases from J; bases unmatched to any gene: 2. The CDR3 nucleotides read TGTGCCAATCGGGGGGGCTCCTACAATGAGCAGTTCTTC. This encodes CANRGGSYNEQFF.

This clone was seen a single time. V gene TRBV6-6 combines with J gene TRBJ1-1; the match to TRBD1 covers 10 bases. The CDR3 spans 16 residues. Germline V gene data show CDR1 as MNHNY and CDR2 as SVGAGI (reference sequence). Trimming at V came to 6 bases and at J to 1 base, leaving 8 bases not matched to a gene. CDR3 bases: TGTGCCAGCAGGCCCGACAGGGGGCGACCGAACACTGAAGCTTTCTTT. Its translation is CASRPDRGRPNTEAFF.

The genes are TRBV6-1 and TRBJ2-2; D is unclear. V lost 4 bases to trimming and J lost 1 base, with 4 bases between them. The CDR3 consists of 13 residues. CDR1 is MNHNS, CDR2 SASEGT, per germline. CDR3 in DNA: TGTGCCAGCAGTGGGAGGAACACCGGGGAGCTGTTTTTT. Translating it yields CASSGRNTGELFF.

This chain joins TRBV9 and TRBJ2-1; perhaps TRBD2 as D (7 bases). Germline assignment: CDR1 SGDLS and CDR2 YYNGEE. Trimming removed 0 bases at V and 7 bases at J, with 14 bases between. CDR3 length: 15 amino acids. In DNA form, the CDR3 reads TGTGCCAGCAGCGTAGGCGGGGGCCACTTGAATGAGCAGTTCTTC. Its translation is CASSVGGGHLNEQFF.

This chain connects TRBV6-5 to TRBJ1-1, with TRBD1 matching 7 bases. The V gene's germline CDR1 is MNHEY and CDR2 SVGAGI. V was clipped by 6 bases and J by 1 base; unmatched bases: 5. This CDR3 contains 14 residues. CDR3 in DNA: TGTGCCAGCAGCAGGGGGACAGAGAACACTGAAGCTTTCTTT. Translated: CASSRGTENTEAFF.

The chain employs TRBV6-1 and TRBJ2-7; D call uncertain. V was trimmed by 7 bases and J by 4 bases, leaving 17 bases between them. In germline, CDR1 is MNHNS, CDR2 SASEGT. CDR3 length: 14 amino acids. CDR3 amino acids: CASMTQEIGYEQYF. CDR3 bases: TGTGCCAGCATGACCCAGGAGATAGGTTACGAGCAGTACTTC.